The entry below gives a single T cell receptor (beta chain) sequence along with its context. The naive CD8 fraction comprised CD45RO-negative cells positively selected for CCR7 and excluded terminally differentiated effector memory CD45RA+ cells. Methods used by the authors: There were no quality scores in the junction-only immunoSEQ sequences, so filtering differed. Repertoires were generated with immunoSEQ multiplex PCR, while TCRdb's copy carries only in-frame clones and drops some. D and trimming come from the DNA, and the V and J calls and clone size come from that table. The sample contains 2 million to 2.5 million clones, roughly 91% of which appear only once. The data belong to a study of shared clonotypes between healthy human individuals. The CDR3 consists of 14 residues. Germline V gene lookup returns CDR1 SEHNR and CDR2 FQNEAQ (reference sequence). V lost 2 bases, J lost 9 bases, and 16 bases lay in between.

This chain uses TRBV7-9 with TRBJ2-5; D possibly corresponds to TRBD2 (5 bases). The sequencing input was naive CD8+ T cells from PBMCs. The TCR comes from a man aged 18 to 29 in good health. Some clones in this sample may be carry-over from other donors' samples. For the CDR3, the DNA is TGTGCCAGCAGCTTAATTAGTAATTACGGGGCCCAGTACTTC. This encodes CASSLISNYGAQYF.